What follows are 28 T cell receptor beta chains derived from one specimen sequenced in a study of shared clonotypes between healthy human individuals. Clones were read by immunoSEQ multiplex PCR, and TCRdb kept only the in-frame ones, dropping some. The repertoire holds more than 1.2 million clones, with 98% as singletons. The sequenced sample was naive CD4+ T cells sorted from blood. Indicated subset: CD45RA+ positively selected. The receptors originated from a man under 40 in good health.

Comment on this clone: A junction end diverges from the germline sequence, so it may reflect a read error. The chain combines TRBV7-9 with TRBJ2-7; TRBD1 agrees at 7 bases. The length of the CDR3 is 12 residues. Germline V gene sequence: CDR1 SEHNR, CDR2 FQNEAQ (reference sequence). The CDR3 bases are TGTGCCAGCAGCCGGGACAGCTACGGGCAGTACTTC. This sequence encodes CASSRDSYGQYF.

The table lists this clone with a few counts. V usage is TRBV7-9 and J usage is TRBJ1-5; D is uncertain. The CDR3 extends over 15 amino acids. V lost 5 bases to trimming and J lost 3 bases, with 14 bases between them. Germline V gene lookup returns CDR1 SEHNR and CDR2 FQNEAQ (reference sequence). In nucleotides, the CDR3 is TGTGCCAGCAGCCCACGGGGTTCTGTCAATCAGCCCCAGCATTTT. Amino acids: CASSPRGSVNQPQHF.

The CDR3, as DNA: TGCGCCAGCAGCCCGGGGCCTTCGCCTCCTGAAGCTTTCTTT. Translation gives CASSPGPSPPEAFF. The J gene is TRBJ1-1, the V gene TRBV5-1, with a possible D match to TRBD1 (5 bases). V lost 4 bases and J lost 6, with 16 bases in between. Germline CDR1 reads SGHRS; CDR2 reads YFSETQ. This CDR3 has 14 amino acids.

This chain uses TRBV10-3 with TRBJ2-2, with 11 bases identical to TRBD2. V trimming: 4 bases; J trimming: 1 base; junction bases outside the gene matches: 8. This CDR3 is built from 18 residues. Germline V lookup: CDR1 ENHRY, CDR2 SYGVKD. In nucleotides, the CDR3 is TGTGCCATCAGTGTAAGGCTAGCGGGAGGACGGAACACCGGGGAGCTGTTTTTT. Residues: CAISVRLAGGRNTGELFF.

CDR3 residues: CASSVGVAGFTNEQFF. The DNA for the CDR3 is TGTGCCAGCAGCGTAGGTGTAGCAGGATTTACAAATGAGCAGTTCTTC. V usage is TRBV9 and J usage is TRBJ2-1; D ambiguous. Germline CDR1 is SGDLS and CDR2 is YYNGEE. V was trimmed by 0 bases and J by 7 bases, leaving 17 bases between them. This CDR3 is built from 16 residues.

The J gene is TRBJ2-1, the V gene TRBV18; D ambiguous. In germline, CDR1 is KGHSH, CDR2 LQKENI. The CDR3 has 13 residues. The V end lost 0 bases, the J end lost 12 bases, and 12 bases lay between the germline ends. The CDR3 coding sequence is TGTGCCAGCTCACCACCTGGTGGGGTAGGGCAGTTCTTC. It is translated as CASSPPGGVGQFF.

The gene calls are TRBV29-1 and TRBJ1-4; D call uncertain. Deletions cut 5 bases from V and 0 bases from J, with 7 bases between. Germline loops: CDR1 SQVTM, CDR2 ANQGSEA. The CDR3 consists of 13 residues. The CDR3 region has the DNA TGCAGCGTTAACACACCAACTAATGAAAAACTGTTTTTT. Translated, it gives CSVNTPTNEKLFF.

This chain joins TRBV11-2 and TRBJ2-7; 7 positions match TRBD1. This CDR3 has 16 amino acids. J was trimmed by 4 bases and V by 0 bases; bases with no gene match: 9. The germline CDR1 and CDR2 sequences are SGHAT and FQNNGV. In DNA, the CDR3 is TGTGCCAGCAGCTTAGATTCGACAGGGTTTGTGTACGAGCAGTACTTC. Translated, it gives CASSLDSTGFVYEQYF.

The rearrangement uses TRBV10-3 and TRBJ2-5, with TRBD1 matching 8 bases. The CDR3 covers 14 residues. Germline-derived CDR1 and CDR2 are ENHRY and SYGVKD. Unmatched junction bases numbered 4, after V lost 6 bases and J lost 1 base. CDR3 sequence (DNA): TGTGCCATCAGAACCGGACAGGGCCAAGAGACCCAGTACTTC. It codes for CAIRTGQGQETQYF.

The J gene is TRBJ2-4, the V gene TRBV6-5; 13 positions agree with TRBD2. The CDR3 is made up of 13 amino acids. V shed 6 bases, J shed 9 bases, and the junction held 2 bases outside the gene matches. Germline V CDR1 and CDR2: MNHEY, SVGAGI. Here the CDR3 reads CASRLAGGGIQYF. CDR3 nucleotide sequence: TGTGCCAGCAGACTAGCGGGAGGGGGCATTCAGTACTTC.

This chain links TRBV11-2 with TRBJ1-2; the match to TRBD1 covers 9 bases. This CDR3 is built from 15 residues. V lost 3 bases, J lost 3 bases, and 5 bases stayed unmatched. Germline V gives CDR1 SGHAT, CDR2 FQNNGV. The CDR3, as DNA: TGTGCCAGCAGCTTTGGACAGGGGACTTACTATGGCTACACCTTC. It is translated as CASSFGQGTYYGYTF.

To note about this clone: The identical CDR3 is also encoded by other nucleotide sequences in the sample. This sequence joins TRBV19 and TRBJ1-1; D might be TRBD1 (5 bases). Per the germline V gene, CDR1 is LNHDA and CDR2 is SQIVND (reference sequence). This CDR3 has 14 residues. With 3 bases removed from V and 3 bases from J, the gap between germline ends came to 11 bases. CDR3 sequence: CASSISGRDTEAFF. CDR3 sequence (DNA): TGTGCCAGTAGTATCAGTGGCAGGGACACTGAAGCTTTCTTT.

A single count supports this clone. The chain employs TRBV6-6 and TRBJ1-4; D gene ambiguous. Trimming cost V 7 bases and J 4 bases, with 19 bases left between them. CDR3 length equals 16 residues. Germline CDR1 reads MNHNY; CDR2 reads SVGAGI (reference sequence). CDR3 protein: CASTMWSHRLNEKLFF. CDR3 coding DNA: TGTGCCAGCACCATGTGGAGCCACCGTCTTAATGAAAAACTGTTTTTT.

V is TRBV5-1 and J is TRBJ1-2; TRBD1 matches at 9 bases. Germline trimming cut 6 bases from V and 5 bases from J; bases unmatched to any gene: 5. CDR1 and CDR2 from the germline V gene are SGHRS and YFSETQ. The CDR3 is 13 residues long. The CDR3 region is CASTTDRGYGYTF. CDR3 nucleotide sequence: TGCGCCAGCACCACGGACAGGGGTTATGGCTACACCTTC.

V gene TRBV5-4 combines with J gene TRBJ1-3, with D perhaps matching TRBD1 (5 bases). The CDR3 loop spans 14 amino acids. Germline-derived CDR1 and CDR2 are SGHNT and YYREEE (reference sequence). Trimming removed 4 bases from V and 3 bases from J, with 11 bases in between. CDR3 bases: TGTGCCAGCAGCCAGGGACTTCTTGGAAACACCATATATTTT. It codes for CASSQGLLGNTIYF.

The sample holds one count of this clone. CDR3 residues: CASSRGQAQNSYEQYF. In DNA form, the CDR3 reads TGTGCCAGCAGTCGTGGACAGGCCCAAAACTCCTACGAGCAGTACTTC. The V gene is TRBV28, the J gene TRBJ2-7, with 7 bases identical to TRBD1. The CDR3 is 16 amino acids. Germline V gene data show CDR1 as MDHEN and CDR2 as SYDVKM. J lost 0 bases, V lost 5 bases, and 10 bases had no gene match.

This clone showed up just once. The chain is built from TRBV11-2 and TRBJ2-1; a weak D match, TRBD2 (5 bases). This CDR3 has 15 residues. CDR1 and CDR2 (germline): SGHAT, FQNNGV. Deletions cut 5 bases from V and 4 bases from J, with 15 bases between. CDR3: CASSLRLRGYNEQFF. The CDR3 DNA reads TGTGCCAGCAGCCTACGCCTTCGGGGATACAATGAGCAGTTCTTC.

The V call is TRBV9, the J call TRBJ2-7; 10 bases are shared with TRBD2. With V trimmed by 4 bases and J by 3 bases, 4 bases remained unmatched. CDR1 and CDR2 (germline): SGDLS, YYNGEE. The CDR3 is 14 residues long. Written as DNA, the CDR3 is TGTGCCAGCAGCCCCTGGACTAGCGGCTACGAGCAGTACTTC. This sequence encodes CASSPWTSGYEQYF.

The rearrangement joins TRBV19 to TRBJ2-7, with D possibly TRBD1 on 6 matching bases. CDR1 and CDR2 from the germline V gene are LNHDA and SQIVND (reference sequence). Trimming stripped 3 bases from V and 5 bases from J, with 14 bases between. The CDR3 loop spans 14 amino acids. In DNA, the CDR3 is TGTGCCAGTAGTATTGGGGCAGGGGCCCACGAGCAGTACTTC. Encoded protein: CASSIGAGAHEQYF.

The genes are TRBV5-4 and TRBJ2-1, with 8 bases that match TRBD2. The germline gives CDR1 SGHNT, CDR2 YYREEE (reference sequence). V dropped 4 bases and J dropped 5; count of bases not matched to a gene: 8. The CDR3 totals 15 residues. The DNA for the CDR3 is TGTGCCAGCAGCCGAGGGACTAGTCTGGACAATGAGCAGTTCTTC. Protein product: CASSRGTSLDNEQFF.

The rearrangement links TRBV19 to TRBJ2-7, with a possible D match to TRBD2 (6 bases). Trimming removed 5 bases at V and 4 bases at J, with 21 bases between. Per germline, CDR1 LNHDA and CDR2 SQIVND (reference sequence). This CDR3 is built from 16 residues. The CDR3 region has the DNA TGTGCCAGTAGTCTATCACTCCTTGGGCTAGCGTACGAGCAGTACTTC. Translating it yields CASSLSLLGLAYEQYF. The entire variable domain, with the rest obtained from reference TRBV19 and TRBJ2-7, is as follows: DGGITQSPKYLFRKEGQNVTLSCEQNLNHDAMYWYRQDPGQGLRLIYYSQIVNDFQKGDIAEGYSVSREKKESFPLTVTSAQKNPTAFYLCASSLSLLGLAYEQYFGPGTRLTVT.

This rearrangement joins TRBV4-1 to TRBJ2-5; perhaps TRBD1 as D (6 bases). This CDR3 has 15 amino acids. V lost 4 bases and J 1 base, leaving 13 bases between the germline ends. Germline V gene sequence: CDR1 MGHRA, CDR2 YSYEKL. The CDR3 reads CASSLQGTLQETQYF. The CDR3 region has the DNA TGCGCCAGCAGCCTGCAGGGGACCCTCCAAGAGACCCAGTACTTC.

The chain joins TRBV30 to TRBJ1-4; possible D gene TRBD1, 5 bases. With 1 base removed from V and 4 bases from J, the gap between germline ends came to 13 bases. Germline V gene lookup returns CDR1 GTSNPN and CDR2 SVGIG (reference sequence). This CDR3 has 15 amino acids. CDR3 sequence: CAWSADGQLNEKLFF. The DNA for the CDR3 is TGTGCCTGGAGTGCAGACGGACAACTTAATGAAAAACTGTTTTTT.

The genes are TRBV6-1 and TRBJ2-7; the D gene is possibly TRBD1 (5 bases). The V end lost 5 bases, the J end lost 0 bases, and 14 bases lay between the germline ends. This CDR3 comprises 15 residues. Germline V gene data show CDR1 as MNHNS and CDR2 as SASEGT. The CDR3 coding sequence is TGTGCCAGCAGTAATCCGAGACAGAGCTCCTACGAGCAGTACTTC. Amino acids: CASSNPRQSSYEQYF.

J is TRBJ2-7 and V is TRBV7-9, with 10 bases that match TRBD2. This CDR3 comprises 17 residues. Germline CDR1 SEHNR, CDR2 FQNEAQ (reference sequence). J lost 3 bases, V lost 2 bases, and 10 bases had no gene match. The CDR3 nucleotides are TGTGCCAGCAGCTTAAGAGGAAGGTCTAGCGGGAGCTACGAGCAGTACTTC. Translating it yields CASSLRGRSSGSYEQYF.

The chain uses TRBV7-3 and TRBJ2-7; D perhaps matches TRBD1 (6 bases). CDR3 length: 13 residues. From germline, CDR1 is SGHTA and CDR2 FQGTGA. Trimming cost V 5 bases and J 6 bases, with 14 bases left between them. The chain's CDR3 is CASSPSTRGEQYF. The CDR3 DNA is TGTGCCAGCAGCCCTTCGACCAGGGGCGAGCAGTACTTC.

V gene TRBV5-5 combines with J gene TRBJ2-3; 13 bases are shared with TRBD2. V lost 3 bases to trimming and J lost 4 bases; unmatched junction nucleotides: 8. The germline gives CDR1 SGHKS, CDR2 YYEKEE (reference sequence). There are 17 residues in the CDR3. CDR3 sequence reads: CASSSTLLAGGPDTQYF. In DNA form, the CDR3 reads TGTGCCAGCAGCTCCACCTTACTAGCGGGAGGGCCAGATACGCAGTATTTT.

CDR3 sequence: CASSDVAKNIQYF. In DNA form, the CDR3 reads TGTGCCAGCAGCGACGTAGCCAAAAACATTCAGTACTTC. The genes are TRBV28 and TRBJ2-4; no reliable D call. The germline CDR1 and CDR2 sequences are MDHEN and SYDVKM. This CDR3 comprises 13 residues. Deletions cut 6 bases from V and 0 bases from J, with 6 bases between.